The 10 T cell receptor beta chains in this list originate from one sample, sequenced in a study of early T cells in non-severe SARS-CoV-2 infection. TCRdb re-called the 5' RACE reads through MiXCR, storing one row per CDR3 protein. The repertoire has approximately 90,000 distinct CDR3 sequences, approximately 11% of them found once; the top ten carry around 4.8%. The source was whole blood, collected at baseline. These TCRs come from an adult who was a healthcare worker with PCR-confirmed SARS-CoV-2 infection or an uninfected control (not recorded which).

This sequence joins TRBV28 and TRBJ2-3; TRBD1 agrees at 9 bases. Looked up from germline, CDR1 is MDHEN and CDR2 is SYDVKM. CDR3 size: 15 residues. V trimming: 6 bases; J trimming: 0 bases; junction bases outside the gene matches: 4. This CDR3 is CASRTGQGSTDTQYF. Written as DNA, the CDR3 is TGTGCCAGCAGGACCGGACAGGGGAGCACAGATACGCAGTATTTT.

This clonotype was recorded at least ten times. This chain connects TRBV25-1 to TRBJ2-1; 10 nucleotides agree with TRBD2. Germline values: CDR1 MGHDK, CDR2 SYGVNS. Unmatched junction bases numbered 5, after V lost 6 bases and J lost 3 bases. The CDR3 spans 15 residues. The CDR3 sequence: CASSLRTSGYNEQFF. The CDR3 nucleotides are TGTGCCAGCAGCCTCCGGACTAGCGGCTACAATGAGCAGTTCTTC.

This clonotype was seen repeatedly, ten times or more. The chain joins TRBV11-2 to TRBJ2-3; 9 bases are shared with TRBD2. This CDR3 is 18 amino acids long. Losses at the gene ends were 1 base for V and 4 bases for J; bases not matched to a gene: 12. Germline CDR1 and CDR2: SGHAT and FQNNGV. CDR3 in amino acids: CASSLVISGSPGADTQYF. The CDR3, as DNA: TGTGCCAGCAGCTTAGTGATTAGCGGGAGTCCCGGGGCAGATACGCAGTATTTT.

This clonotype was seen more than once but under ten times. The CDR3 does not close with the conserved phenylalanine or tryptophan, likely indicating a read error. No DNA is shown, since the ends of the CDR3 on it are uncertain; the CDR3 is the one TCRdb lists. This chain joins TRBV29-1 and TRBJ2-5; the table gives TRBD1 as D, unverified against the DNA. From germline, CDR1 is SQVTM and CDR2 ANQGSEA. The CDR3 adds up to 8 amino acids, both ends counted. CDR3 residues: CSVGQGWL.

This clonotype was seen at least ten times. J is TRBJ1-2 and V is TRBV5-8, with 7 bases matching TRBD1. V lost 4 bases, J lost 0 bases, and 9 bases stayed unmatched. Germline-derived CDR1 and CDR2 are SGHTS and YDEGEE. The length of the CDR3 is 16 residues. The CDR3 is CASSNREQGPNYGYTF. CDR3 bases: TGTGCCAGCAGCAACCGAGAACAGGGGCCTAACTATGGCTACACCTTC.

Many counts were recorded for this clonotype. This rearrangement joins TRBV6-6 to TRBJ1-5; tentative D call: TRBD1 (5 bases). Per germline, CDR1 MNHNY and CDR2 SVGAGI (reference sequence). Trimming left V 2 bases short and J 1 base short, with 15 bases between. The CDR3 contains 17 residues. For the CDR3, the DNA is TGTGCCAGCAGTTACCCGGTTCAGGGAGCGAGCAATCAGCCCCAGCATTTT. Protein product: CASSYPVQGASNQPQHF.

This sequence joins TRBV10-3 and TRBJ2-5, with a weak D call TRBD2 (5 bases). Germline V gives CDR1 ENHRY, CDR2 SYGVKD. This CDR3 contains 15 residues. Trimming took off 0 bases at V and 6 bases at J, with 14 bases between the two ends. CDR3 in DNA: TGTGCCATCAGTGAGTCGTTAGCCGGAGGAAAGACCCAGTACTTC. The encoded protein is CAISESLAGGKTQYF.

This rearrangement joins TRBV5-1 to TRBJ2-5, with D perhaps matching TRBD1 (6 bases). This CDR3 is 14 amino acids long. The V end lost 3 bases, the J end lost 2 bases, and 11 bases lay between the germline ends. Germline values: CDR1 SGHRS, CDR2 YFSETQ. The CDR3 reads CASSYGQRQETQYF. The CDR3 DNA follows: TGCGCCAGCAGCTACGGACAGAGACAAGAGACCCAGTACTTC.

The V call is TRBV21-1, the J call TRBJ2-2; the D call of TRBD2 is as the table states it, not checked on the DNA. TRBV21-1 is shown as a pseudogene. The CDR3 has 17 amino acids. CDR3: CASSKRASGRSTGELFF. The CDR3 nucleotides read TGTGCCAGCAGCAAAAGGGCTAGCGGGAGGTCCACCGGGGAGCTGTTTTTT.

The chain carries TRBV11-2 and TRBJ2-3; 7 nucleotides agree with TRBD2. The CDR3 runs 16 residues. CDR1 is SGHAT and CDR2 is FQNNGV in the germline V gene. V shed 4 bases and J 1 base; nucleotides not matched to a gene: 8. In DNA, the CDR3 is TGTGCCAGCAGCTCAAACACGGGAGGTGGCACAGATACGCAGTATTTT. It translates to CASSSNTGGGTDTQYF.